This T cell receptor beta chain was recorded in a study of blood T cell repertoires in COVID-19 (dated by TCRdb to about 2020). In terms of the full investigation: Samples from collaborators originated in the United States, Italy and Spain and spanned both the acute and convalescent phases of COVID-19. The samples were drawn from the first 160 participants of the ongoing ImmuneRACE study and from 950 to 1,500 subjects provided by 6 global collaborators. Where available, HLA class I and class II types were obtained from metadata supplied by the sample provider rather than from assay-based typing. A de-identified subject ID, COVID-19 status, age in years and sex were almost always included in the sample metadata. The material from the prospective study consisted of cDNA or gDNA derived from T cells, B-cell-depleted T cells, or PBMCs. A freely available public database, intended as a resource for researchers studying the immune response to SARS-CoV-2, is where the repertoires were released. Subjects who had been exposed to COVID-19, were actively infected with it, or had recovered from it provided the deeply sampled blood TCRbeta repertoires that made up the dataset. Study-wide conclusions, independent of this receptor: The amount of clinical and demographic metadata varied by source and participant and was provided uncurated.

Collaborating institutions collected whole blood in K2EDTA tubes following their own protocols. For TCRbeta analysis, collaborator samples were shipped as frozen whole blood, as isolated PBMCs, or as DNA extracted from either sample type. The germline V and J ends show losses of 5 bases and 1 base respectively, and no gene match explains 12 bases of the junction. The cysteine opens and the phenylalanine closes a CDR3 of 18 amino acids. Only the CDR3 region is kept as DNA, spanning 54 bases read in frame from base 1. From a lookup of the germline V gene, CDR1 and CDR2 are MGHRA and YSYEKL. TCRbeta CDR3 regions were amplified from genomic DNA using the immunoSEQ Assay, a bias-controlled multiplex PCR. For the original study's pipeline: Nucleated cell counts per sample were estimated from amplification of reference gene primers within the assay. To quantify the absolute abundance of each unique TCRbeta CDR3 rearrangement, sequence reads were collapsed and filtered. For each sample, productive Simpson clonality was calculated as the square root of Simpson's diversity index across productive rearrangements. Entries here come from immuneACCESS through TCRdb and include only in-frame sequences with V and J called. Some clones fail to appear in such tables; in the studies checked, an unresolved V gene covers under half of the shortfall, and the cause of the remainder is unknown. For V, J and clone size, that table is used; D and trimming come from the DNA. The table for this sample lists 15,000 to 20,000 clones; approximately 95% of them were counted only once. In total, the top ten clones hold about 4% of the sample.

Concerning this clone itself: Its binding antigen is unknown. No base-level quality is on record; no much larger clone is a single base apart.

The clonotype was recovered from a woman aged 50 to 60 with active COVID-19. The chain links TRBV4-1 with TRBJ2-2, with TRBD2 identical over 8 junction bases. The specimen sequenced was peripheral blood. CDR3 reads: CASSNPPTSGRNTGELFF. The nucleotide sequence is TGCGCCAGCAGCAACCCCCCTACTAGCGGCAGGAACACCGGGGAGCTGTTTTTT.